The 17 T cell receptor beta chains given below trace back to one sample, sequenced in a study of beta chain features in type 1 diabetes. Their antigens remain unidentified. Sequencing targeted expressed TCRB transcripts, as all isolated RNA had been reverse transcribed. Sequenced by immunoSEQ multiplex PCR; TCRdb stores in-frame clones only, minus some. Altogether about 270,000 clones are present, 13% to 15% being singletons, with the ten largest covering 0.015% to 0.02%. Study conclusions and caveats: Among patients with Type 1 diabetes, TCRB CDR3s were moderately but significantly shorter in every one of the four CD4+ subsets.

Sequenced sample: naive CD4+ T cells from blood. The source is a man aged 25-45 years with type 1 diabetes.

This clone was picked up a small number of times. The chain uses TRBV29-1 and TRBJ1-5, with TRBD1 identical over 8 bases. V was clipped by 6 bases and J by 0 bases; unmatched bases: 4. Germline values: CDR1 SQVTM, CDR2 ANQGSEA. The CDR3 has 14 amino acids. CDR3 sequence reads: CSVQGQDSNQPQHF. The CDR3 DNA reads TGCAGCGTGCAGGGACAGGATAGCAATCAGCCCCAGCATTTT.

This clone has more than one count but fewer than ten. The rearrangement uses TRBV4-1 and TRBJ2-3; 16 bases fit TRBD2. V was clipped by 4 bases and J by 5 bases; unmatched bases: 6. Germline V gene data show CDR1 as MGHRA and CDR2 as YSYEKL. The CDR3 has 17 residues. CDR3 sequence (DNA): TGCGCCAGCAGCCCGCTGGGGACTAGCGGGAGGGAAGATACGCAGTATTTT. The encoded protein is CASSPLGTSGREDTQYF.

This clone was counted only a few times. This sequence joins TRBV2 and TRBJ2-3; D is undetermined. Trimming took 6 bases from V and 2 from J, leaving 15 bases between them. This CDR3 comprises 15 residues. From germline, CDR1 is SNHLY and CDR2 FYNNEI. The CDR3 nucleotides are TGTGCCAGCAGGCGAGACCGACACCACACAGATACGCAGTATTTT. It yields the protein CASRRDRHHTDTQYF.

This clone was observed a few times. V usage is TRBV7-6 and J usage is TRBJ2-3, with D maybe TRBD2 (6 bases). The CDR3 is 15 amino acids. The V gene lost 4 bases and the J gene lost 2 bases, with 13 bases spanning the gap. CDR1 and CDR2 from the germline V gene are SGHVS and FNYEAQ. CDR3: CASSSMGGPTDTQYF. DNA for the CDR3: TGTGCCAGCAGCTCAATGGGGGGACCCACAGATACGCAGTATTTT. Complete variable domain (other parts from reference TRBV7-6 and TRBJ2-3): GAGVSQSPRYKVTKRGQDVALRCDPISGHVSLYWYRQALGQGPEFLTYFNYEAQQDKSGLPNDRFSAERPEGSISTLTIQRTEQRDSAMYRCASSSMGGPTDTQYFGPGTRLTVL.

This clone was recorded a few times. The chain links TRBV7-9 to TRBJ2-5; possible D gene TRBD2, 5 bases. V was clipped by 5 bases and J by 4 bases, with 11 bases between them. Germline values: CDR1 SEHNR, CDR2 FQNEAQ (reference sequence). The CDR3 consists of 13 residues. The DNA of the CDR3 is TGTGCCAGCAGCGTACTAGGAGGAGAGACCCAGTACTTC. As protein: CASSVLGGETQYF. The full variable domain, in which reference TRBV7-9 and TRBJ2-5 provide the parts outside the CDR3, is DTGVSQNPRHKITKRGQNVTFRCDPISEHNRLYWYRQTLGQGPEFLTYFQNEAQLEKSRLLSDRFSAERPKGSFSTLEIQRTEQGDSAMYLCASSVLGGETQYFGPGTRLLVL.

This clone was seen only a few times. The rearrangement links TRBV5-6 to TRBJ1-1; TRBD1 matches at 8 bases. CDR1 is SGHDT, CDR2 YYEEEE, per germline. The V gene end was trimmed by 5 bases and the J gene end by 1 base; junction bases not matched to a gene: 4. The CDR3 has 14 residues. The CDR3 coding sequence is TGTGCCAGCAGGTGGACAGGGAGGAACACTGAAGCTTTCTTT. It translates to CASRWTGRNTEAFF.

This chain uses TRBV6-6 with TRBJ2-1, with D tentatively TRBD1 (5 bases). CDR1 is MNHNY and CDR2 is SVGAGI in the germline V gene (reference sequence). The CDR3 contains 15 residues. V was shortened by 5 bases and J by 2 bases, with 13 bases between the two germline ends. In DNA, the CDR3 is TGTGCCAGCAGTCCAGGGAAGGGTACCTACAATGAGCAGTTCTTC. Encoded protein: CASSPGKGTYNEQFF.

The CDR3 here is CASSGQTYNQPQHF. The DNA for the CDR3 is TGTGCCAGCAGTGGACAGACTTACAATCAGCCCCAGCATTTT. The V and J genes are TRBV2 and TRBJ1-5; possibly TRBD1 for D (5 bases). CDR1 is SNHLY, CDR2 FYNNEI, per germline. The V end was cut by 4 bases, the J end by 3 bases, with 10 bases between. The CDR3 has 14 residues.

The V call is TRBV25-1, the J call TRBJ2-1; 11 positions agree with TRBD2. The junction had 10 bases not matched to a gene; V was cut back by 4 bases and J by 5 bases. CDR1 is MGHDK, CDR2 SYGVNS, per germline. The CDR3 loop spans 17 amino acids. The CDR3 protein is CASSGQTGTSGDNEQFF. DNA of the CDR3: TGTGCCAGCAGTGGCCAAACCGGGACTAGCGGCGACAATGAGCAGTTCTTC.

A few counts support this clone. The chain combines TRBV18 with TRBJ1-1; D is unclear. The V end was cut by 6 bases, the J end by 3 bases, with 17 bases between. CDR1 is KGHSH, CDR2 LQKENI, per germline. The CDR3 contains 15 residues. The CDR3 coding sequence is TGTGCCAGCTCGCTTGGGAGGAATCGGGACACTGAAGCTTTCTTT. Its protein is CASSLGRNRDTEAFF.

This sequence joins TRBV6-5 and TRBJ2-3; maybe TRBD1 (6 bases). Germline CDR1 and CDR2: MNHEY and SVGAGI. Deletions cut 8 bases from V and 4 bases from J, with 7 bases between. The CDR3 runs 11 residues. The DNA for the CDR3 is TGTGCCAGCCAGGGGCCAGATACGCAGTATTTT. It codes for CASQGPDTQYF.

V gene TRBV7-9 combines with J gene TRBJ2-5; 9 bases map to TRBD2. Germline V lookup: CDR1 SEHNR, CDR2 FQNEAQ (reference sequence). This CDR3 has 15 residues. Germline trimming cut 5 bases from V and 4 bases from J; bases unmatched to any gene: 8. The CDR3: CASSRNTAGGETQYF. DNA of the CDR3: TGTGCCAGCAGCCGGAATACAGCGGGAGGAGAGACCCAGTACTTC.

The V and J genes are TRBV4-1 and TRBJ2-3, with 9 bases aligning to TRBD2. This CDR3 spans 18 amino acids. CDR1 and CDR2 (germline): MGHRA, YSYEKL. Trimming took 6 bases from V and 0 from J; bases not matched to a gene: 13. The CDR3: CASSSKYPTSGSTDTQYF. In DNA form, the CDR3 reads TGCGCCAGCAGTTCCAAGTACCCGACTAGCGGTAGCACAGATACGCAGTATTTT.

The rearrangement links TRBV9 to TRBJ2-1, with 8 bases identical to TRBD1. The CDR3 spans 16 residues. The germline V gene has CDR1 SGDLS and CDR2 YYNGEE. J was trimmed by 2 bases and V by 3 bases; bases with no gene match: 7. The CDR3 DNA is TGTGCCAGCAGCGCCCCAACAGGGGGAACCTACAATGAGCAGTTCTTC. Its translation is CASSAPTGGTYNEQFF.

In this sample, this clone turned up many times. The rearrangement uses TRBV29-1 and TRBJ2-7; no clear D gene. Germline V CDR1 and CDR2: SQVTM, ANQGSEA. This CDR3 has 11 residues. The V and J ends lost 4 bases and 6 bases respectively, with 10 bases between them. In nucleotides, the CDR3 is TGCAGCGTTGCCTCGAACAGCGAGCAGTACTTC. The encoded protein is CSVASNSEQYF.

A few counts support this clone. The rearrangement links TRBV7-3 to TRBJ2-2, with a tentative D call TRBD1 (6 bases). This CDR3 has 18 residues. Germline V gene sequence: CDR1 SGHTA, CDR2 FQGTGA. The germline V and J ends were trimmed by 2 bases and 0 bases, with 16 bases remaining between them. In nucleotides, the CDR3 is TGTGCCAGCAGCTTATCACCGGCCGGGACAACGAACACCGGGGAGCTGTTTTTT. Amino acid sequence: CASSLSPAGTTNTGELFF.

V is TRBV5-4 and J is TRBJ2-7, with 7 nucleotides matching TRBD1. CDR3 length: 15 amino acids. J was trimmed by 4 bases and V by 1 base; bases with no gene match: 8. From germline, CDR1 is SGHNT and CDR2 YYREEE (reference sequence). DNA of the CDR3: TGTGCCAGCAGCTTGCGATCGGGACAGCAATACGAGCAGTACTTC. Protein: CASSLRSGQQYEQYF.